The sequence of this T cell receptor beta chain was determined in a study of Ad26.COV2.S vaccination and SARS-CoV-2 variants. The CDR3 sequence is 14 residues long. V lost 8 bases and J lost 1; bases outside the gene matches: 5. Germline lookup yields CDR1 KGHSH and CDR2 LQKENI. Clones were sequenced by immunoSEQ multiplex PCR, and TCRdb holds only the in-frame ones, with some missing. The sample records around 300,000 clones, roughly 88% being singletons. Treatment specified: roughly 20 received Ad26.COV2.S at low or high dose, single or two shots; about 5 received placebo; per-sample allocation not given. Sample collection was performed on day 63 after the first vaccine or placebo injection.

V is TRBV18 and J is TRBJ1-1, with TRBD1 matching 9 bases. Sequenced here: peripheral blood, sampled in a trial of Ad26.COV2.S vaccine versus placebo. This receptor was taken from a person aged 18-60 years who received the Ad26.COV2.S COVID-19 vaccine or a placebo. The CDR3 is CASTRQGENTEAFF. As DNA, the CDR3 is TGTGCCAGCACCCGACAGGGGGAGAACACTGAAGCTTTCTTT.